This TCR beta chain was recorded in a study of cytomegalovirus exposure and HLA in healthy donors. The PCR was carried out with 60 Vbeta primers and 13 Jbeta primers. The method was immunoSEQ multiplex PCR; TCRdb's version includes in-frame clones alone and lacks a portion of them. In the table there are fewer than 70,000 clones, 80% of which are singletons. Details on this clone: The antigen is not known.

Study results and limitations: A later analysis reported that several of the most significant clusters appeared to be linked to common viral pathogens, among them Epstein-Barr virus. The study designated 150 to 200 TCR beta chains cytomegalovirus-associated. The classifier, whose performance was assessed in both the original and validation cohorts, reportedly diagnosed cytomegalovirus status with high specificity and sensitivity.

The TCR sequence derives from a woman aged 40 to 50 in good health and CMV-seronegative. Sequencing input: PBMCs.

Here the CDR3 reads CARPRQGRENQPQHF. The CDR3 DNA is TGTGCCAGACCCCGACAGGGTAGAGAAAATCAGCCCCAGCATTTT. The rearrangement links TRBV5-3 to TRBJ1-5; TRBD1 matches 7 bases. TRBV5-3 is sorted into the ORF group, with uncertain function. V lost 7 bases, J lost 4 bases, and 11 bases stayed unmatched. CDR3 length: 15 amino acids.